The TCR beta chain under discussion was sequenced for a study of cytotoxic CD8 clonotypes in ibrutinib-treated CLL. Study overall: Response samples were taken after a median of approximately 12 months on treatment, range 6 to 36.

Profiled with immunoSEQ multiplex PCR; TCRdb holds only in-frame clones, not every one. This sample has nearly 15,000 clones, with roughly two thirds found just once. Investigators sourced approximately 2 micrograms of genomic DNA from cryopreserved PBMCs for TCR beta libraries. This clone turned up a few times. Its specificity is unknown. With 1 base removed from V and 7 bases from J, the gap between germline ends came to 14 bases. The CDR3 is made up of 15 amino acids. The germline CDR1 and CDR2 sequences are LNHDA and SQIVND (reference sequence). Study results and limitations: Baseline levels of clonality went above those of age-matched healthy donors and moved with circulating CD8+ T-cell counts. Sampling of sustained-remission and progressing patients occurred at differing times.

The sequence was obtained from a human donor with chronic lymphocytic leukemia. This chain uses TRBV19 with TRBJ1-5, with a weak D call TRBD1 (6 bases). The sample was PBMCs, taken before ibrutinib treatment. The CDR3 DNA sequence: TGTGCCAGTAGTATAGGGGCCCAGGGGCACCAGCCCCAGCATTTT. It codes for CASSIGAQGHQPQHF.